This passage covers 22 T cell receptor beta chains from one sample sequenced in a study of naive and memory T cell subsets. Two oligonucleotides, mixed equimolar, formed the beta constant-region primer covering TRBC1 and TRBC2. TCRdb re-called the UMI-ligation and nested PCR reads through MiXCR, storing one row per CDR3 protein. The sample includes approximately 82,000 distinct CDR3 sequences, roughly 7% of them seen just once. Sequenced input: central memory CD4+ T cells from blood. The receptor set was obtained from a human donor in good health.

In its sample, this clonotype was seen many times. CDR3 region: CASSLGGTLIYEQYF. The DNA for the CDR3 is TGTGCCAGCAGCTTAGGGGGAACCCTAATCTACGAGCAGTACTTC. This chain joins TRBV7-6 and TRBJ2-7; no reliable D call. CDR3 length: 15 residues. Germline V lookup: CDR1 SGHVS, CDR2 FNYEAQ. Trimming cost V 1 base and J 3 bases, with 13 bases left between them.

This clonotype was found a few times. The chain links TRBV7-8 to TRBJ1-2, with 8 bases matching TRBD1. The CDR3 sequence is 15 residues long. Germline V lookup: CDR1 SGHVS, CDR2 FQNEAQ. J lost 7 bases, V lost 3 bases, and 10 bases had no gene match. The CDR3 nucleotides read TGTGCCAGCAGCTTCTCTAGGACAGGGATCAGTGGCTACACCTTC. Residues: CASSFSRTGISGYTF.

CDR3 bases: TGTGCCAGCAGCTTAGAGTTCGGCGGACTTGGAGCTTTCTTT. It codes for CASSLEFGGLGAFF. This chain links TRBV7-8 with TRBJ1-1; D not certain. V lost 1 base and J 10 bases, leaving 16 bases between the germline ends. Germline CDR1 SGHVS, CDR2 FQNEAQ. CDR3 length: 14 residues.

The gene calls are TRBV6-2 or TRBV6-3 and TRBJ2-7; D is possibly TRBD2 (5 bases). Trimming cost V 10 bases and J 3 bases, with 16 bases left between them. The CDR3 runs to 13 residues. Germline V gene lookup returns CDR1 MNHEY and CDR2 SVGEGT. The CDR3 DNA reads as TGTGCCACCGCGGACGTCGGGAACTACGAGCAGTACTTC. It encodes CATADVGNYEQYF.

The table lists this clonotype with many counts. CDR3 residues: CASSLTGMNSPLHF. CDR3 nucleotides: TGTGCCAGCAGCTTGACAGGGATGAATTCACCCCTCCACTTT. V usage is TRBV5-4 and J usage is TRBJ1-6; the D gene is possibly TRBD1 (6 bases). The CDR3 is 14 residues long. The ends were cut back, 1 base at V and 7 bases at J, with 9 bases in the middle. The germline CDR1 and CDR2 sequences are SGHNT and YYREEE (reference sequence).

This clonotype has ten or more counts. The chain has TRBV6-5 and TRBJ1-6; D gene ambiguous. This CDR3 comprises 17 residues. Germline lookup yields CDR1 MNHEY and CDR2 SVGAGI. V gave up 4 bases and J gave up 0 bases, with 13 bases separating them. The CDR3 here is CASSLGRSSSYNSPLHF. DNA of the CDR3: TGTGCCAGCAGTTTAGGGCGATCCAGCTCCTATAATTCACCCCTCCACTTT.

The chain recombines TRBV11-2 with TRBJ2-7; D is unclear. V was cut by 1 base and J by 7 bases, with 11 bases left in between. The CDR3 extends over 13 amino acids. CDR1 and CDR2 from the germline V gene are SGHAT and FQNNGV. The CDR3: CASSLARPGEQYF. The CDR3 DNA reads TGTGCCAGCAGCTTAGCCCGACCTGGGGAGCAGTACTTC. Complete variable domain (other parts from reference TRBV11-2 and TRBJ2-7): EAGVAQSPRYKIIEKRQSVAFWCNPISGHATLYWYQQILGQGPKLLIQFQNNGVVDDSQLPKDRFSAERLKGVDSTLKIQPAKLEDSAVYLCASSLARPGEQYFGPGTRLTVT.

The chain links TRBV3-1 to TRBJ2-7, with 10 bases lining up with TRBD1. Germline V gene data show CDR1 as LGHDT and CDR2 as YNNKEL (reference sequence). The CDR3 runs to 14 residues. Losses at the gene ends were 3 bases for V and 4 bases for J; bases not matched to a gene: 3. The CDR3 DNA sequence: TGTGCCAGCAGCCATTGGGACAGGGGATACGAGCAGTACTTC. Its protein is CASSHWDRGYEQYF.

In its sample, this clonotype was seen many times. The J gene is TRBJ1-4, the V gene TRBV7-2, with TRBD1 as a possible D gene (5 bases). Germline loops: CDR1 SGHTA, CDR2 FQGNSA. Trimming cost V 2 bases and J 0 bases, with 7 bases left between them. The CDR3 sequence is 15 residues long. CDR3 coding DNA: TGTGCCAGCAGCTTATGGGGGACAACTAATGAAAAACTGTTTTTT. This gives the protein CASSLWGTTNEKLFF.

The chain links TRBV12-3 or TRBV12-4 to TRBJ2-2; TRBD1 matches at 7 bases. The CDR3 runs to 14 residues. J lost 5 bases, V lost 5 bases, and 5 bases had no gene match. CDR3 sequence (DNA): TGTGCCAGCAGTACAGGGGTGAGAACCGGGGAGCTGTTTTTT. This translates into CASSTGVRTGELFF.

This clonotype showed up many times. The rearrangement links TRBV20-1 to TRBJ2-7, with 9 bases aligning to TRBD1. Trimming removed 8 bases from V and 0 bases from J; junction bases left unmatched: 8. Looked up from germline, CDR1 is DFQATT and CDR2 is SNEGSKA (reference sequence). The CDR3 has 14 amino acids. The CDR3 coding sequence is TGCAGTACAGGGGGCGACGCCTACTCCTACGAGCAGTACTTC. Translating it yields CSTGGDAYSYEQYF.

V usage is TRBV12-3 or TRBV12-4 and J usage is TRBJ2-6; 9 bases agree with TRBD2. CDR3 size: 20 residues. V trimming: 6 bases; J trimming: 4 bases; junction bases outside the gene matches: 19. For the CDR3, the DNA is TGTGCCAGCAGCCGGATTCCCCCCGGTAGCGGGAGATCGGGGGCCAACGTCCTGACTTTC. As protein: CASSRIPPGSGRSGANVLTF.

This clonotype was observed at least ten times. This chain joins TRBV7-7 and TRBJ2-2; perhaps TRBD2 as D (6 bases). CDR3 length: 13 residues. Germline V gene lookup returns CDR1 SSHAT and CDR2 FNYEAQ (reference sequence). CDR3 coding DNA: TGTGCTAGCGGTGGACAGAACACCGGGGAGCTGTTTTTT. It specifies CASGGQNTGELFF.

This clonotype was detected a few times. The V call is TRBV5-1, the J call TRBJ2-7, with a possible D match to TRBD1 (6 bases). V lost 5 bases and J 4 bases, leaving 13 bases between the germline ends. CDR3 size: 13 residues. From germline, CDR1 is SGHRS and CDR2 YFSETQ. CDR3 nucleotide sequence: TGCGCCAGCAGTCAGGGGCCGAAATACGAGCAGTACTTC. This translates into CASSQGPKYEQYF.

This clonotype was found many times. This chain connects TRBV5-6 to TRBJ1-4, with D hard to call. Trimming removed 4 bases at V and 1 base at J, with 8 bases between. This CDR3 contains 14 residues. CDR1 is SGHDT, CDR2 YYEEEE, per germline. The CDR3 loop is CASSETRTNEKLFF. CDR3 DNA sequence: TGTGCCAGCAGCGAGACAAGAACTAATGAAAAACTGTTTTTT.

The chain employs TRBV25-1 and TRBJ2-1, with 12 bases that match TRBD2. The CDR3 is 17 amino acids. Germline CDR1 and CDR2: MGHDK and SYGVNS. V lost 4 bases to trimming and J lost 6 bases; unmatched junction nucleotides: 10. The CDR3 DNA follows: TGTGCCAGCAGTGCTCCCCTAGCGGGAGGGTTGAGCAATGAGCAGTTCTTC. Translating gives CASSAPLAGGLSNEQFF.

V usage is TRBV6-1 and J usage is TRBJ2-3; D uncertain. The CDR3 loop spans 16 amino acids. V lost 4 bases to trimming and J lost 2 bases, with 16 bases between them. Germline V lookup: CDR1 MNHNS, CDR2 SASEGT. As DNA, the CDR3 is TGTGCCAGCAGTGGGGATTCCCGTCCACCCACAGATACGCAGTATTTT. Residues: CASSGDSRPPTDTQYF.

J is TRBJ2-7 and V is TRBV11-2; D might be TRBD1 (5 bases). Germline V CDR1 and CDR2: SGHAT, FQNNGV. This CDR3 contains 16 residues. Trimming cost V 3 bases and J 2 bases, with 17 bases left between them. This chain's CDR3 is CASSFNPRAPPYEQYF. CDR3 in DNA: TGTGCCAGCAGCTTTAACCCCAGGGCCCCGCCCTACGAGCAGTACTTC.

The chain carries TRBV20-1 and TRBJ1-2; D may be TRBD1 (6 bases). The V and J ends lost 3 bases and 8 bases respectively, with 19 bases between them. Germline-derived CDR1 and CDR2 are DFQATT and SNEGSKA (reference sequence). The CDR3 is 14 amino acids. DNA for the CDR3: TGCAGTGCTAGGGTTCCTCTGGGGGCCCACGGCTACACCTTC. Its protein is CSARVPLGAHGYTF.

This clonotype was seen at least ten times. The chain has TRBV7-9 and TRBJ1-6; D possibly corresponds to TRBD1 (5 bases). The CDR3 spans 14 residues. Germline CDR1 is SEHNR and CDR2 is FQNEAQ (reference sequence). V lost 10 bases and J lost 5, with 15 bases in between. The CDR3 loop is CATRLAGNNSPLHF. Here the CDR3 DNA reads TGTGCCACCAGGTTGGCAGGGAATAATTCACCCCTCCACTTT.

This clonotype was recorded a few times. The genes are TRBV12-3 or TRBV12-4 and TRBJ2-3; 11 bases are shared with TRBD1. There are 15 residues in the CDR3. V lost 5 bases to trimming and J lost 4 bases; unmatched junction nucleotides: 5. In DNA form, the CDR3 reads TGTGCCAGCAGTGACTGGACAGGGGGCGCAGATACGCAGTATTTT. Its protein is CASSDWTGGADTQYF.

This clonotype was counted a few times. The chain uses TRBV6-5 and TRBJ2-1; TRBD2 aligns across 7 bases. The ends lost 7 bases at V and 0 bases at J; junction bases unmatched: 15. In germline, CDR1 is MNHEY, CDR2 SVGAGI. The CDR3 is 18 residues long. CDR3 in amino acids: CASKKKTMGGGSYNEQFF. CDR3 sequence (DNA): TGTGCCAGCAAAAAAAAAACGATGGGGGGGGGCTCCTACAATGAGCAGTTCTTC.